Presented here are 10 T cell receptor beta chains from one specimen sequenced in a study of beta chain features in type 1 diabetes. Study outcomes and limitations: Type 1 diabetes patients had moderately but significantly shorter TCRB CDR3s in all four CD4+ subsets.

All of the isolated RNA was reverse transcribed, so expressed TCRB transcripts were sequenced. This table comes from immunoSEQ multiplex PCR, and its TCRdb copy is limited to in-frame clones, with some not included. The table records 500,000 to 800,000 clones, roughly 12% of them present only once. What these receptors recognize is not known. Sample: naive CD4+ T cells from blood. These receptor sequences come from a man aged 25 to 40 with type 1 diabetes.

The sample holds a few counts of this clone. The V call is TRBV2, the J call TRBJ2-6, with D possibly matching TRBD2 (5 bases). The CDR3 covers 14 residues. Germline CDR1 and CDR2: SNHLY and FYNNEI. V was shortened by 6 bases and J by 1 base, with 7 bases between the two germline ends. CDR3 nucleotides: TGTGCCAGCAGGGACTTATCTGGGGCCAACGTCCTGACTTTC. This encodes CASRDLSGANVLTF.

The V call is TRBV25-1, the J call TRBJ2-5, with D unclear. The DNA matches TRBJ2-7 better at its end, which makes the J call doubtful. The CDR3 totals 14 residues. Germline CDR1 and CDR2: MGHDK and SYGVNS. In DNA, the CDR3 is TGTGCCAGCAGTGAAGCAGGCACACACTACGAGCAGTACTTC. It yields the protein CASSEAGTHYEQYF.

The chain's CDR3 is CASSIGQGRHEQYF. CDR3 sequence (DNA): TGTGCCAGCAGCATCGGACAGGGAAGGCACGAGCAGTACTTC. The genes are TRBV7-8 and TRBJ2-7; 8 bases are a match to TRBD1. Germline V gene data show CDR1 as SGHVS and CDR2 as FQNEAQ. The CDR3 totals 14 residues. V was pared by 5 bases and J by 5 bases, with 8 bases of the junction left unmatched.

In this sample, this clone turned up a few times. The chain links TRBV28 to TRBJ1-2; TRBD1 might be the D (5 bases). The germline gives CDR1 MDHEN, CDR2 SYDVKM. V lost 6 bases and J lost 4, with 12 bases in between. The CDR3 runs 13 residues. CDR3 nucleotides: TGTGCCAGCAGCCAACCGGGACTCTATGGCTACACCTTC. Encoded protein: CASSQPGLYGYTF.

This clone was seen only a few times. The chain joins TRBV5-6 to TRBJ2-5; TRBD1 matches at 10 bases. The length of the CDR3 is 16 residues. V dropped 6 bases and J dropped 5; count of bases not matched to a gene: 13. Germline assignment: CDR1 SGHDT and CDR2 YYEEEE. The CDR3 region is CASKTTGTGERETQYF. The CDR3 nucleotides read TGTGCCAGCAAAACGACCGGGACAGGGGAGAGGGAGACCCAGTACTTC.

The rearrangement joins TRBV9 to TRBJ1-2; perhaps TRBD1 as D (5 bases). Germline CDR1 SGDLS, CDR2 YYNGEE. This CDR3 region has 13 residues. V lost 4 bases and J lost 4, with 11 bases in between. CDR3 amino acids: CASSPGAAYGYTF. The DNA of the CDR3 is TGTGCCAGCAGCCCCGGGGCAGCCTATGGCTACACCTTC.

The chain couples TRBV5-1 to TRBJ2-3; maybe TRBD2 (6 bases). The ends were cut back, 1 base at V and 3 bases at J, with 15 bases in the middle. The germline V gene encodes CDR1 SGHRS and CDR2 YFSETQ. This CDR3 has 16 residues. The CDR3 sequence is CASSLLPSEVTDTQYF. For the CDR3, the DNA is TGCGCCAGCAGCTTGCTGCCTAGCGAGGTTACAGATACGCAGTATTTT.

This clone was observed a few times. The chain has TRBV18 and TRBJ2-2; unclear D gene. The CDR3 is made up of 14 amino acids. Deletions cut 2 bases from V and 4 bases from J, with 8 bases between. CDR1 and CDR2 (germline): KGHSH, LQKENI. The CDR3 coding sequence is TGTGCCAGCTCACCAGTAACGAGCACCGGGGAGCTGTTTTTT. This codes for CASSPVTSTGELFF.

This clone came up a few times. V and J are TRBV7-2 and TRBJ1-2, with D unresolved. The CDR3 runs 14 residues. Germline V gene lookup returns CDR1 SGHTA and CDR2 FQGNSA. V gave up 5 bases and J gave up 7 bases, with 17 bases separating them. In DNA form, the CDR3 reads TGTGCCAGCAGCCCCGAACTGGGCGCGGGTGGCTACACCTTC. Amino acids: CASSPELGAGGYTF.

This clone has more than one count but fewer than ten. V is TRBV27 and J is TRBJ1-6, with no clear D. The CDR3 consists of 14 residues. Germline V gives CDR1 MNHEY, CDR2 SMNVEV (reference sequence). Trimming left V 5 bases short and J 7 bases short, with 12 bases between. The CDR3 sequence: CASSPRTGNSPLHF. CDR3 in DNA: TGTGCCAGCAGTCCCCGGACGGGAAATTCACCCCTCCACTTT.